This T cell receptor beta chain was retrieved from a study of blood T cell repertoires in COVID-19. V was clipped by 5 bases and J by 0 bases, with 5 bases between them. This CDR3 has 13 amino acids. Germline CDR1 is SGHNT and CDR2 is YENEEA. Original processing methods: The authors estimated nucleated cell counts from reference gene primer amplification. Clones were read by immunoSEQ multiplex PCR, and TCRdb kept only the in-frame ones, dropping some. V, J and clone size are those of that table, while D and trimming were read from the DNA. The sample records under 130,000 clones, around 84% being singletons.

J is TRBJ2-1 and V is TRBV11-3, with D unclear. The sequence was obtained from a woman older than 75 with acute or convalescent COVID-19. The sample comprised peripheral blood. This CDR3 reads CASSRDSYNEQFF. As DNA, the CDR3 is TGTGCCAGCAGCCGCGACTCCTACAATGAGCAGTTCTTC.